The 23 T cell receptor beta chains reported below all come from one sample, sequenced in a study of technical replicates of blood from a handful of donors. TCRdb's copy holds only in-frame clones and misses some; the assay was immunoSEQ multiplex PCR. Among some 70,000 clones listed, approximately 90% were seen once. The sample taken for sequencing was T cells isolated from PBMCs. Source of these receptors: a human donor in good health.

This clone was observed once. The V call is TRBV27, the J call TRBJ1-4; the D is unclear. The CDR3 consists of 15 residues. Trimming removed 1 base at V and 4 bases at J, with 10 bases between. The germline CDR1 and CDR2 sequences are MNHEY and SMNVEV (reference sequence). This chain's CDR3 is CASSLWPEVNEKLFF. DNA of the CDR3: TGTGCCAGCAGTTTATGGCCCGAGGTTAATGAAAAACTGTTTTTT.

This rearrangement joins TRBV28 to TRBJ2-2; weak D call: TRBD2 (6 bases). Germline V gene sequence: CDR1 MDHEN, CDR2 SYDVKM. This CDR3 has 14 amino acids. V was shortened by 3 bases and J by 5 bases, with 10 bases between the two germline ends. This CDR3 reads CASSLLATTGELFF. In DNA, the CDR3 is TGTGCCAGCAGTTTGCTAGCGACAACCGGGGAGCTGTTTTTT.

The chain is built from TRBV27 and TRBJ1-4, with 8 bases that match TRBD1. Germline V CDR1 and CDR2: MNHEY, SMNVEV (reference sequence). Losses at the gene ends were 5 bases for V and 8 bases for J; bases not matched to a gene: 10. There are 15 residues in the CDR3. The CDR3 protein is CASSPGQGHWEKLFF. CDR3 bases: TGTGCCAGCAGTCCTGGACAGGGACATTGGGAAAAACTGTTTTTT.

The chain's CDR3 is CASMRVGNQPQHF. The CDR3 bases are TGTGCCAGCATGAGGGTCGGTAATCAGCCCCAGCATTTT. This rearrangement joins TRBV6-1 to TRBJ1-5, with D unclear. The V and J ends lost 7 bases and 4 bases respectively, with 11 bases between them. The CDR3 loop spans 13 amino acids. CDR1 is MNHNS and CDR2 is SASEGT in the germline V gene.

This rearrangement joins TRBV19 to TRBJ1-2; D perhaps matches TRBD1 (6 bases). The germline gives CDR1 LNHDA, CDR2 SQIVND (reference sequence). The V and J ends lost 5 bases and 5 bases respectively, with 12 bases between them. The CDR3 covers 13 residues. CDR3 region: CASSPGTMYGYTF. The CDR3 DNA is TGTGCCAGTAGTCCCGGGACAATGTATGGCTACACCTTC.

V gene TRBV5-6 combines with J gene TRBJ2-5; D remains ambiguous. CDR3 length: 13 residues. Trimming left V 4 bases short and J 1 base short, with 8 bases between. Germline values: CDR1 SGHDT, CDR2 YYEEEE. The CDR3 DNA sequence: TGTGCCAGCAGCGGTAACTTCCAAGAGACCCAGTACTTC. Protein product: CASSGNFQETQYF.

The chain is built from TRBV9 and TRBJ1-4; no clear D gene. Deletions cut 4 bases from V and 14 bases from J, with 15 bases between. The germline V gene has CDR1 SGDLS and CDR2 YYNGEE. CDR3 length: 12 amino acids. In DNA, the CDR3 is TGTGCCAGCAGCCGTGGACGGGGATCTCTGTTTTTT. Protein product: CASSRGRGSLFF.

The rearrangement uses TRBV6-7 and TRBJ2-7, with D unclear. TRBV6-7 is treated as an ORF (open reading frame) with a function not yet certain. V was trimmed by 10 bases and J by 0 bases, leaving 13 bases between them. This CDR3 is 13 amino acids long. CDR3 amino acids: CATGFFVSYEQYF. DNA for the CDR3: TGTGCCACCGGGTTCTTTGTCTCCTACGAGCAGTACTTC.

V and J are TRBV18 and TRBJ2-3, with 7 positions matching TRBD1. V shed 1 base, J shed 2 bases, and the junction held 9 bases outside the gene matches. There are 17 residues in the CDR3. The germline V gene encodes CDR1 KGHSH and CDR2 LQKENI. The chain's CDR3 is CASSPLFGTDDTDTQYF. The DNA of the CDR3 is TGTGCCAGCTCACCACTTTTCGGGACAGATGACACAGATACGCAGTATTTT. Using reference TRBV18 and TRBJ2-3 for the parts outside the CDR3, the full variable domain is NAGVMQNPRHLVRRRGQEARLRCSPMKGHSHVYWYRQLPEEGLKFMVYLQKENIIDESGMPKERFSAEFPKEGPSILRIQQVVRGDSAAYFCASSPLFGTDDTDTQYFGPGTRLTVL.

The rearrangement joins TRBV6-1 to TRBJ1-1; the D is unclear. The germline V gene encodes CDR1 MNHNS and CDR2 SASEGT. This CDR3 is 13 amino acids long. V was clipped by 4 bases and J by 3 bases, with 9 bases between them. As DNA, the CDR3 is TGTGCCAGCAGTGCGTTCTTAGACACTGAAGCTTTCTTT. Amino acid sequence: CASSAFLDTEAFF.

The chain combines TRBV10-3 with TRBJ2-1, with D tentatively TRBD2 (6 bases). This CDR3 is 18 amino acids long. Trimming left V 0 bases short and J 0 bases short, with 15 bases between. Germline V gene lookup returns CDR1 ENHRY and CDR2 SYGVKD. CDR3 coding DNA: TGTGCCATCAGTGAGTCGTTGGAGCGGGCTAACTCCTACAATGAGCAGTTCTTC. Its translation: CAISESLERANSYNEQFF.

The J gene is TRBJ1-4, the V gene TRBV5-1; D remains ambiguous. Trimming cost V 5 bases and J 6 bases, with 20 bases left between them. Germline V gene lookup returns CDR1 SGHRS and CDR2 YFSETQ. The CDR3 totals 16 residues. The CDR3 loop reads CASREETRVDYEKLFF. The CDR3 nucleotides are TGCGCCAGCAGAGAAGAAACGAGGGTTGATTATGAAAAACTGTTTTTT.

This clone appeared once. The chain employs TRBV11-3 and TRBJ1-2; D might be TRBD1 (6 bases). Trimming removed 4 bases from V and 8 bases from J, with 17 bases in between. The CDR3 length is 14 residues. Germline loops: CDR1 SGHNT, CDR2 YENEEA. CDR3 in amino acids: CASSSSGTRGGYTF. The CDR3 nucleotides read TGTGCCAGCAGCTCTTCCGGGACACGTGGGGGCTACACCTTC.

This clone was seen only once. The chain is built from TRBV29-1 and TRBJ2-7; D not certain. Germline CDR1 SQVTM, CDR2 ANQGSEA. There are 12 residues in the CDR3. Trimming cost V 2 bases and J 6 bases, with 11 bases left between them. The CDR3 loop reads CSVENGSGEQYF. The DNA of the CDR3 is TGCAGCGTTGAAAACGGGTCTGGCGAGCAGTACTTC.

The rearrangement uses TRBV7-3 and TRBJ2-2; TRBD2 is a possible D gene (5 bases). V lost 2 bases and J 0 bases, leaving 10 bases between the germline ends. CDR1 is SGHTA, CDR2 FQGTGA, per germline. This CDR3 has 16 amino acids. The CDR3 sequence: CASSLVGATNTGELFF. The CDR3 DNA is TGTGCCAGCAGCTTAGTGGGAGCCACGAACACCGGGGAGCTGTTTTTT.

The CDR3 coding sequence is TGTGCCAGCAGCTTGGGGACTAGCAGCCTCGAGCAGTACTTC. This codes for CASSLGTSSLEQYF. The genes are TRBV5-4 and TRBJ2-7; 8 bases line up with TRBD2. V lost 0 bases to trimming and J lost 6 bases; unmatched junction nucleotides: 5. The CDR3 extends over 14 amino acids. Germline V lookup: CDR1 SGHNT, CDR2 YYREEE (reference sequence).

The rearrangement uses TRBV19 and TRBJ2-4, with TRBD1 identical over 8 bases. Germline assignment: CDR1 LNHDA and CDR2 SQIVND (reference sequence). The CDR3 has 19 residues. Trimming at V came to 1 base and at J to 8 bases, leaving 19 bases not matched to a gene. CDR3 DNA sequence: TGTGCCAGTAGTATAGCCCGTACCTATTCCCGGGACAGGTTATACATTCAGTACTTC. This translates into CASSIARTYSRDRLYIQYF.

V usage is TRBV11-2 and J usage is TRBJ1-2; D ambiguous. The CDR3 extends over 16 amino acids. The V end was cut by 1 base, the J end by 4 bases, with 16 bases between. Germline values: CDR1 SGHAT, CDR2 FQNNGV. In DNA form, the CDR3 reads TGTGCCAGCAGCTTAGCCGAGGGATATTTCCTCTATGGCTACACCTTC. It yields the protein CASSLAEGYFLYGYTF.

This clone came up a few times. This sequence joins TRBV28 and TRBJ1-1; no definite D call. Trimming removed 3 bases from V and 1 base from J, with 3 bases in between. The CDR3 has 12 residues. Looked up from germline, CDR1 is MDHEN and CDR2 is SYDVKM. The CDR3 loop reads CASSFWNTEAFF. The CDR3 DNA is TGTGCCAGCAGTTTCTGGAACACTGAAGCTTTCTTT.

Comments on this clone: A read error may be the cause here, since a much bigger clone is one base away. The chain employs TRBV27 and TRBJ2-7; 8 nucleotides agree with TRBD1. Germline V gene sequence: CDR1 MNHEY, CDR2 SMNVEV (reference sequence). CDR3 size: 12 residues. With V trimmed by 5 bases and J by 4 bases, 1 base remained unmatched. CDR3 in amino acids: CASSRTGYEQYF. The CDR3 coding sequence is TGTGCCAGCAGTAGGACAGGGTACGAGCAGTACTTC.

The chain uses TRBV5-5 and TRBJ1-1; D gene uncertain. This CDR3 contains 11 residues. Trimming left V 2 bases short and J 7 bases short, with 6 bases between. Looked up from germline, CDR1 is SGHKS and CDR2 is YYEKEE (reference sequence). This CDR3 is CASSFSNEAFF. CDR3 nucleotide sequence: TGTGCCAGCAGCTTCTCTAATGAAGCTTTCTTT.

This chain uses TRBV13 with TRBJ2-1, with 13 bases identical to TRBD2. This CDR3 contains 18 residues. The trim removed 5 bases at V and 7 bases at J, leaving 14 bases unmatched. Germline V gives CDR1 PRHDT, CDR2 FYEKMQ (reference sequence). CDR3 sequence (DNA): TGTGCCAGCAGCGGGACGGGACTAGCGGGATTTCCCGCTAATGAGCAGTTCTTC. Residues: CASSGTGLAGFPANEQFF.

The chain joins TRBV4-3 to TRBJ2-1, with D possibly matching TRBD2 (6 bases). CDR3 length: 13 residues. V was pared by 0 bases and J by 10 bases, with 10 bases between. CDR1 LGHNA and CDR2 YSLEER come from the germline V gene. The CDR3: CASSQEWSGEQFF. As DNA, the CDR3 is TGCGCCAGCAGCCAAGAGTGGAGCGGGGAGCAGTTCTTC.